The entry below describes one T cell receptor (beta chain). The sample holds a few counts of this clone. No cognate antigen has been identified for it. There are no base qualities to consult, and no much larger clone falls within one base. This sample stems from a study of cytomegalovirus exposure and HLA in healthy donors (dated by TCRdb to about 2017). Regarding the research as a whole: In an earlier analysis of 587 of the donors, about 270 Gb of sequence data and 117 million unique TCR beta sequences from some 170 million T cells were reported. The study combined high-throughput TCR immunosequencing, statistical association of individual TCRs with disease status, and machine learning to predict cytomegalovirus infection status. Rather than drawing on any new phenotypic data, the later analysis identified candidate immune exposures from TCR beta sequences and the way those sequences occurred across donors. A later analysis re-examined previously published TCR beta repertoires from over 500 donors and added high-resolution HLA genotyping to investigate patterns of TCR occurrence. The study used immunosequencing to profile the T cell repertoires of 666 subjects and linked those repertoires to cytomegalovirus serostatus. The number of typed donors differed by locus: about 629-630 for A, B, C, DRB1 and DQB1; 522 for DQA1; some 590 for DPA1; and about 450 for DPB1. A separate validation cohort of roughly 110 different subjects was used in addition to the 666-subject first cohort. All discovery cohort repertoires had been generated on a single sequencing platform. The genetic ancestry cluster associated with self-reported Caucasian donors included roughly 84% of the 398 genotyped donors. An early release covering about 600 HLA-typed donors comprised 250 to 350 gigabases of sequencing data and roughly 86 million unique TCR sequences. Alongside the repertoire data, information on donor age, sex, ethnicity and CMV serostatus was compiled. HLA typing covered class I and class II loci at four-digit resolution. Roughly 5 DR-DQ haplotypes were handled as single units for association and clustering because linkage in the cohort was strong. The study aimed to test whether signatures of past pathogen exposure could be identified by cataloging public T cell receptors. A later genetic analysis used genome-wide SNP genotypes for about 60% of the roughly 670 donors, treating that subset as a discovery cohort. In an earlier analysis of a few hundred of the donors, high-throughput TCR beta sequencing was used to judge whether each TCR beta V gene segment behaved as functional or pseudogenic. Across roughly 420 genotyped donors of the cohort, an average of roughly 230,000 unique TCR beta nucleotide sequences per donor were sequenced, and roughly 20% of those sequences were non-productive. Points the paper makes about the study in general: The cohort was sequenced for TCR beta chains only, and without alpha or paired-chain data the features that could be detected were limited. In vitro tests confirmed that a few of the cytomegalovirus-associated TCR beta chains recognize cytomegalovirus antigens. While some public TCRs were present in many individuals, most TCR sequences turned up only very rarely across donors. HLA typing was unavailable for some donors at each locus, so association tests used only the typed subset. In the study, 150 to 200 TCR beta chains were listed as associated with cytomegalovirus. In a later analysis, the rate of TCR association differed among HLA loci, with DRB1 alleles having the most associated TCRs and HLA-C alleles having the fewest. A later analysis reported that several top co-occurrence clusters appeared linked to parvovirus B19, influenza, CMV and Epstein-Barr virus. Compared with the approximately 670-donor mean, donors in an Asian-associated ancestry cluster had fewer N-insertions in productive TCRs, according to a later genetic analysis. Linkage disequilibrium might explain the correlated functional status among segregating V segments, but an unknown experimental factor could not be excluded. Sequencing depth was assumed to be roughly uniform across donors in the presence/absence analyses, though that assumption may not hold. Some IMGT-functional V segments, including TRBV6-2 and TRBV6-3, could not be told apart with the 87-base-pair reads, so those segments were excluded. The classifier was reported to diagnose cytomegalovirus status with high specificity and sensitivity in both the original cohort and the validation cohort. In a later analysis, HLA-associated TCR beta chains were found to be more clonally expanded and to have lower generation probabilities than equally common non-associated chains. A group of highly shared sequence variants was considered likely to be a technical artifact of the sequencing pipeline. When HLA alleles, especially DR and DQ, strongly co-occurred, TCR associations were difficult to assign to individual alleles. A further reported finding was that TCR beta sequences accurately predicted the HLA-A and HLA-B alleles for most subjects in the first cohort. In an earlier analysis of more than 500 of the donors, most TCR beta V segments appeared in productive rearrangements about 90% or about 30% of the time, broadly matching IMGT annotations. The authors suggested that the approach could potentially be generalized to other disease states and immunological phenotypes. The earlier analysis of approximately 560 of the donors excluded roughly 17 rarely observed V segments, including chromosome 9 orphons, because counts were too low. In a later analysis, most CMV-associated TCR beta chains were found to appear HLA-restricted, with HLA associations seemingly driven largely by CMV exposure. In a later analysis, 16,951 TCR beta sequences were associated with specific HLA alleles at a false discovery rate of 0.05. An association between a missense DCLRE1C variant and V-gene and J-gene trimming of TCR beta chains was found in a later genetic analysis and replicated in an independent cohort. The only immune exposure information available for the cohort was CMV serostatus.

Spanning cysteine to phenylalanine, the CDR3 consists of 14 amino acids. Only the CDR3 DNA stays, 42 bases, in frame from base 1. Trimming takes 5 bases from V and 2 bases from J, and the germline ends sit 10 bases apart. The germline V gene (reference sequence) yields SEHNR for CDR1 and FQNEAQ for CDR2. The cohort consisted of approximately 690 healthy bone marrow donors. Cohort members were all nominally healthy when sampled, although unrecorded immune exposures were likely present. The donor tested CMV seropositive and was one of the 289 seropositive cohort members. Every donor gave a peripheral blood sample, and the peripheral blood mononuclear cells from that sample were used for TCR beta sequencing. The Qiagen DNeasy Blood Extraction Kit was used to extract genomic DNA from the blood cell samples. The library was produced with the immunoSEQ multiplex PCR assay. For the multiplex PCR, a mixture combining 60 forward primers for TCR Vbeta segments and 13 reverse primers for TCR Jbeta segments was used. The CDR3 region of rearranged TCR beta genes was amplified from genomic DNA with a multiplex PCR assay. The amplified TCR beta libraries were sequenced on the Illumina HiSeq System as 87-base-pair reads. The source study handled its data this way. In a later analysis, 77 million or so unique TCR beta chains were counted across the 666 repertoires, and around 10 million of these chains were shared by at least two donors. To remove PCR and sequencing errors, raw reads were error-corrected and collapsed into unique sequences using a nearest-neighbor algorithm that merged closely related sequences. Alignment of CDR3 sequences to IMGT reference sequences was used to assign V, D and J gene segments. Each retained sequence needed at least a six-nucleotide match to both a V gene segment and a J gene segment. A rearrangement was called productive if the CDR3 had no stop codons and remained in frame with V and J, and every other rearrangement was called non-productive. CDR3 was defined according to IMGT convention as the region running from the second conserved V-encoded cysteine to the conserved J-encoded phenylalanine. The earlier analysis of 500 to 650 of the donors excluded any sequence lacking an unambiguous match to a single V gene segment. In an earlier analysis of approximately 500 of the donors, a V segment was called functional when productive rearrangements were above 56.7%, and segregating when the standard deviation between donors exceeded 5%. A statistical classification framework was developed to diagnose cytomegalovirus status using the catalog of TCR beta chain sequences. V and J gene assignment, in a later analysis, came from comparing TCR nucleotide sequences with IMGT/GENE-DB human TR gene sequences. Using the TCRdist pipeline, a later analysis assigned CDR3 sequences along with most-parsimonious VDJ recombination scenarios. A later analysis defined each TCR beta chain by its CDR3 amino acid sequence plus V-gene family, and excluded reads lacking a unique V-gene family. A later analysis removed 550 to 650 highly shared, low-generation-probability nucleotide sequences to deal with suspected cross-contamination and a sequencing artifact. In a later analysis, a clonal expansion index was calculated for each public chain from normalized within-repertoire ranks of inferred template counts. A later analysis computed generation probabilities with a VDJ recombination model fitted to out-of-frame rearrangements, and checked the results against IGoR. In a later analysis, TCR-TCR, TCR-HLA and TCR-CMV co-occurrence was scored with hypergeometric tests, and a repertoire-size bias correction was applied to TCR pairs. To estimate false discovery rates, a later analysis permuted the HLA or CMV assignments 20 times. A later analysis grouped co-occurring TCRs with DBSCAN, adding TCRdist sequence similarity when clustering within HLA-allele-positive subsets. For co-occurrence clustering, repertoires with fewer than 30,000 or more than 120,000 public chains were excluded, along with five repertoires with anomalous nucleotide sharing. Imported from immuneACCESS, the table was reduced by TCRdb to in-frame sequences with V and J called. These copies leave out some clones; in studies compared against another copy, an unresolved V gene accounts for under half, and the cause of the remainder is not known. V, J and clone size are taken as reported in that table, and D and trimming were inferred from the DNA itself. This sample is represented by more than 85,000 clones; approximately 82% of them were singletons. Together, the top ten hold about 7.5% of the sample.

The TCR comes from a man aged 35 to 55 in good health and CMV-seropositive. The sequencing sample was made of PBMCs. The chain is encoded by TRBV7-9 joined to TRBJ1-5; possibly the D gene is TRBD1, per 5 matching bases. The DNA reads TGTGCCAGCAGCAGCGGGGCAGGCAATCAGCCCCAGCATTTT. Translated, this is CASSSGAGNQPQHF.